These 23 T cell receptor beta chains were sequenced from one sample in a study of cytomegalovirus exposure and HLA in healthy donors. PCR involved 60 Vbeta and 13 Jbeta primers. This table comes from immunoSEQ multiplex PCR, and its TCRdb copy is limited to in-frame clones, with some not included. The data contain under 200,000 clones, 75% of them seen just once; the ten biggest clones take up around 7.7%. Sequencing was performed on PBMCs. These receptors were taken from a woman between 40 and 55 years old in good health and CMV-seropositive.

The chain links TRBV2 to TRBJ2-3; 16 bases agree with TRBD2. Trimming cost V 5 bases and J 1 base; bases outside gene matches: 6. Germline-derived CDR1 and CDR2 are SNHLY and FYNNEI. This CDR3 is 18 amino acids long. The CDR3 reads CASSRGLAGGRGTDTQYF. The CDR3 DNA is TGTGCCAGCAGTAGGGGACTAGCGGGAGGGCGGGGCACAGATACGCAGTATTTT.

This clone was found once. The V and J genes are TRBV7-8 and TRBJ1-2; no definite D call. Germline V gene sequence: CDR1 SGHVS, CDR2 FQNEAQ. V gave up 1 base and J gave up 0 bases, with 6 bases separating them. The CDR3 length is 14 residues. CDR3 in DNA: TGTGCCAGCAGCTTAGGGGCAGCTAACTATGGCTACACCTTC. It specifies CASSLGAANYGYTF. The complete variable domain, with remaining parts taken from reference TRBV7-8 and TRBJ1-2, reads GAGVSQSPRYKVAKRGQDVALRCDPISGHVSLFWYQQALGQGPEFLTYFQNEAQLDKSGLPSDRFFAERPEGSVSTLKIQRTQQEDSAVYLCASSLGAANYGYTFGSGTRLTVV.

The rearrangement uses TRBV6-6 and TRBJ2-2, with D perhaps matching TRBD2 (6 bases). Trimming took off 11 bases at V and 0 bases at J, with 10 bases between the two ends. The CDR3 loop spans 13 amino acids. Germline V gene sequence: CDR1 MNHNY, CDR2 SVGAGI (reference sequence). In nucleotides, the CDR3 is TGTGCCGCGGGGTGGCCGAACACCGGGGAGCTGTTTTTT. Its protein is CAAGWPNTGELFF.

The J gene is TRBJ1-4, the V gene TRBV28; D possibly corresponds to TRBD1 (5 bases). The CDR3 is 16 amino acids. Germline V CDR1 and CDR2: MDHEN, SYDVKM. Trimming removed 6 bases at V and 0 bases at J, with 14 bases between. As DNA, the CDR3 is TGTGCCAGCAGCGGACACACGGCAGCAACTAATGAAAAACTGTTTTTT. Translating gives CASSGHTAATNEKLFF.

The V and J genes are TRBV28 and TRBJ1-3, with D maybe TRBD1 (5 bases). Per the germline V gene, CDR1 is MDHEN and CDR2 is SYDVKM. The V and J ends lost 3 bases and 0 bases respectively, with 12 bases between them. CDR3 length equals 16 residues. CDR3 bases: TGTGCCAGCAGTTTGGGACTAGGATCCTCTGGAAACACCATATATTTT. It encodes CASSLGLGSSGNTIYF.

The J gene is TRBJ2-7, the V gene TRBV11-2, with TRBD2 matching over 7 bases. V trimming: 5 bases; J trimming: 7 bases; junction bases outside the gene matches: 5. CDR3 length equals 12 residues. The germline V gene encodes CDR1 SGHAT and CDR2 FQNNGV. Written as DNA, the CDR3 is TGTGCCAGCAGCCTGATGGGGGGGGAGCAGTACTTC. This sequence encodes CASSLMGGEQYF.

The chain has TRBV9 and TRBJ1-4, with 8 bases aligning to TRBD1. The junction had 2 bases not matched to a gene; V was cut back by 0 bases and J by 4 bases. Germline CDR1 and CDR2: SGDLS and YYNGEE. The CDR3 runs to 15 residues. This CDR3 reads CASSVEDRDNEKLFF. Written as DNA, the CDR3 is TGTGCCAGCAGCGTAGAGGACAGGGATAATGAAAAACTGTTTTTT. The entire variable domain, with the rest obtained from reference TRBV9 and TRBJ1-4, is as follows: DSGVTQTPKHLITATGQRVTLRCSPRSGDLSVYWYQQSLDQGLQFLIQYYNGEERAKGNILERFSAQQFPDLHSELNLSSLELGDSALYFCASSVEDRDNEKLFFGSGTQLSVL.

The J gene is TRBJ2-1, the V gene TRBV18, with a possible D match to TRBD2 (5 bases). This CDR3 comprises 15 residues. V dropped 2 bases and J dropped 0 bases, with 8 bases sitting between them. CDR1 and CDR2 from the germline V gene are KGHSH and LQKENI. CDR3 residues: CASSPGESSYNEQFF. CDR3 sequence (DNA): TGTGCCAGCTCACCAGGGGAGAGCTCCTACAATGAGCAGTTCTTC.

The chain employs TRBV18 and TRBJ2-3; D may be TRBD1 (6 bases). V dropped 3 bases and J dropped 1 base, with 14 bases sitting between them. The CDR3 is 16 amino acids. Germline V gene lookup returns CDR1 KGHSH and CDR2 LQKENI. The CDR3 sequence is CASSPLGAGGTDTQYF. CDR3 DNA: TGTGCCAGCTCACCCCTCGGAGCAGGGGGCACAGATACGCAGTATTTT.

This clone has just one count. This sequence joins TRBV19 and TRBJ1-5; 9 positions match TRBD1. The V and J ends lost 5 bases and 6 bases, in that order; junction bases with no gene match: 14. Germline-derived CDR1 and CDR2 are LNHDA and SQIVND (reference sequence). This CDR3 contains 17 residues. The CDR3 spells CASSPRGPGTGFQPQHF. CDR3 DNA sequence: TGTGCCAGTAGTCCGAGGGGTCCCGGGACAGGGTTTCAGCCCCAGCATTTT.

Turning to this clone: One end of the junction does not line up with germline, which may come from a read error. The gene calls are TRBV23-1 and TRBJ2-7; D may be TRBD2 (5 bases). TRBV23-1 is recorded as an ORF, its role being uncertain. The CDR3 loop spans 16 amino acids. The CDR3 coding sequence is TGCGCCAGCAGCCAATGCCGGGAACCTAAGATCTACGAGCAGTACTTC. The encoded protein is CASSQCREPKIYEQYF.

V and J are TRBV5-1 and TRBJ2-7, with 7 bases matching TRBD1. The germline CDR1 and CDR2 sequences are SGHRS and YFSETQ. J was trimmed by 4 bases and V by 4 bases; bases with no gene match: 8. CDR3 length equals 14 residues. CDR3: CASSTSGTVYEQYF. DNA of the CDR3: TGCGCCAGCAGCACCTCCGGGACAGTATACGAGCAGTACTTC.

The chain joins TRBV30 to TRBJ2-5; 12 nucleotides agree with TRBD2. Per germline, CDR1 GTSNPN and CDR2 SVGIG (reference sequence). J gave up 5 bases and V 4 bases, and 5 bases lay outside the gene matches. CDR3 size: 14 residues. Written as DNA, the CDR3 is TGTGCCTGGATTCCTAGCGGGAGGGCCGAGACCCAGTACTTC. Protein product: CAWIPSGRAETQYF. The full variable domain, rest sourced from reference TRBV30 and TRBJ2-5, is SQTIHQWPATLVQPVGSPLSLECTVEGTSNPNLYWYRQAAGRGLQLLFYSVGIGQISSEVPQNLSASRPQDRQFILSSKKLLLSDSGFYLCAWIPSGRAETQYFGPGTRLLVL.

The CDR3 sequence: CASSETGGEAGNTIYF. DNA of the CDR3: TGTGCCAGCAGTGAAACAGGAGGGGAAGCTGGAAACACCATATATTTT. The rearrangement links TRBV6-1 to TRBJ1-3; tentatively, D is TRBD1 (5 bases). Looked up from germline, CDR1 is MNHNS and CDR2 is SASEGT. This CDR3 contains 16 residues. V was shortened by 2 bases and J by 2 bases, with 13 bases between the two germline ends.

This chain uses TRBV27 with TRBJ1-6, with D perhaps TRBD1 (5 bases). Trimming pared 3 bases from V and 7 bases from J, leaving 10 bases between. CDR1 MNHEY and CDR2 SMNVEV come from the germline V gene (reference sequence). This CDR3 spans 14 amino acids. For the CDR3, the DNA is TGTGCCAGCAGTTTGGGGGGGTTGAATTCACCCCTCCACTTT. It encodes CASSLGGLNSPLHF.

The rearrangement uses TRBV30 and TRBJ1-2; TRBD1 might be the D (5 bases). With 8 bases removed from V and 2 bases from J, the gap between germline ends came to 12 bases. The V gene's germline CDR1 is GTSNPN and CDR2 SVGIG (reference sequence). The CDR3 sequence is 12 residues long. The CDR3 bases are TGTGCCAGAGAGACAGAAAACTATGGCTACACCTTC. Translated, it gives CARETENYGYTF.

V is TRBV6-5 and J is TRBJ2-1, with 10 bases lining up with TRBD1. Germline trimming cut 5 bases from V and 0 bases from J; bases unmatched to any gene: 1. This CDR3 spans 15 amino acids. Germline V lookup: CDR1 MNHEY, CDR2 SVGAGI. CDR3: CASSRTGGSYNEQFF. DNA for the CDR3: TGTGCCAGCAGTAGGACAGGGGGCTCCTACAATGAGCAGTTCTTC.

As for this clone: One end of the junction does not line up with germline, which may come from a read error. V and J are TRBV28 and TRBJ2-7, with D unclear. CDR1 is MDHEN and CDR2 is SYDVKM in the germline V gene. The CDR3 spans 13 residues. CDR3 DNA: TGTGCCAGCAGTTTGTTCCAACCCTACGAGCGGTACTTC. This codes for CASSLFQPYERYF.

The gene calls are TRBV21-1 and TRBJ1-3; no check of the table's D call, TRBD1, against the DNA was made. TRBV21-1 is termed a pseudogene. The CDR3 is 12 residues long. The CDR3 sequence is CANRGPGDTIYF. The CDR3 DNA follows: TGTGCCAACAGGGGGCCAGGGGACACCATATATTTT.

The chain couples TRBV28 to TRBJ1-1; a weak D match, TRBD1 (6 bases). Germline lookup yields CDR1 MDHEN and CDR2 SYDVKM. The CDR3 totals 15 residues. V was shortened by 5 bases and J by 6 bases, with 19 bases between the two germline ends. Here the CDR3 DNA reads TGTGCCAGCAGTCTACTGACAGGACGAAGGGCTGAAGCTTTCTTT. Protein sequence: CASSLLTGRRAEAFF.

This clone was observed a few times. V gene TRBV7-2 combines with J gene TRBJ1-1; TRBD1 might be the D (6 bases). V dropped 0 bases and J dropped 2 bases, with 10 bases sitting between them. Germline lookup yields CDR1 SGHTA and CDR2 FQGNSA. This CDR3 region has 15 residues. CDR3 sequence reads: CASSLAGGGNTEAFF. CDR3 nucleotide sequence: TGTGCCAGCAGCTTAGCCGGGGGGGGCAACACTGAAGCTTTCTTT.

The rearrangement links TRBV6-5 to TRBJ1-5, with TRBD1 matching over 7 bases. The germline CDR1 and CDR2 sequences are MNHEY and SVGAGI. This CDR3 is 15 amino acids long. Germline trimming cut 4 bases from V and 0 bases from J; bases unmatched to any gene: 3. CDR3 in amino acids: CASSSTGYSNQPQHF. In DNA form, the CDR3 reads TGTGCCAGCAGTTCGACAGGGTATAGCAATCAGCCCCAGCATTTT.

The CDR3: CASSPRTSQETQYF. Here the CDR3 DNA reads TGTGCCAGCAGCCCCAGGACAAGCCAAGAGACCCAGTACTTC. The chain has TRBV5-5 and TRBJ2-5; possible D gene TRBD1, 5 bases. The CDR3 sequence is 14 residues long. With 4 bases removed from V and 1 base from J, the gap between germline ends came to 11 bases. Germline V CDR1 and CDR2: SGHKS, YYEKEE (reference sequence).